This T cell receptor (beta chain) was recorded in a study of blood T cell repertoires in COVID-19. Study summary: COVID-19 samples from acute and convalescent phases originated in the United States, Italy and Spain. PBMCs, B-cell-depleted T cells, or T cells provided the cDNA or gDNA that made up the material.

Sequencing was performed with immunoSEQ multiplex PCR; in TCRdb, only in-frame clones are kept and a portion is missing. The top ten hold approximately 6.2% of the sample, which has around 170,000 clones, less than 90% seen once. The CDR3 sequence is 13 residues long. V shed 5 bases and J shed 4 bases, with 11 bases lying between them. Sequenced input: peripheral blood. The genes are TRBV12-3 or TRBV12-4 and TRBJ1-1; a weak D match, TRBD1 (5 bases). The receptor comes from a woman aged 40 to 55 with acute or convalescent COVID-19. CDR3 sequence (DNA): TGTGCCAGCAGTGTGGGAGGGACCACTGAAGCTTTCTTT. Translation gives CASSVGGTTEAFF.